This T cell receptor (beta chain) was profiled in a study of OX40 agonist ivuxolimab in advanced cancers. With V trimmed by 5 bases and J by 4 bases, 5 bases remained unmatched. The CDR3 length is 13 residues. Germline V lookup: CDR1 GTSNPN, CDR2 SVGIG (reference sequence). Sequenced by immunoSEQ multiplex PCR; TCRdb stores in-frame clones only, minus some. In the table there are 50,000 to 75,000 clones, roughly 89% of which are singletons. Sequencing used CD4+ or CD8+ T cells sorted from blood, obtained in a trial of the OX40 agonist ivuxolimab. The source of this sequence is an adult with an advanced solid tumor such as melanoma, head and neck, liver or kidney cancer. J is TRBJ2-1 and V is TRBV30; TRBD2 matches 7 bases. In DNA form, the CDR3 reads TGTGCCTGGTCTTTGGGGGGGTACAATGAGCAGTTCTTC. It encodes CAWSLGGYNEQFF.